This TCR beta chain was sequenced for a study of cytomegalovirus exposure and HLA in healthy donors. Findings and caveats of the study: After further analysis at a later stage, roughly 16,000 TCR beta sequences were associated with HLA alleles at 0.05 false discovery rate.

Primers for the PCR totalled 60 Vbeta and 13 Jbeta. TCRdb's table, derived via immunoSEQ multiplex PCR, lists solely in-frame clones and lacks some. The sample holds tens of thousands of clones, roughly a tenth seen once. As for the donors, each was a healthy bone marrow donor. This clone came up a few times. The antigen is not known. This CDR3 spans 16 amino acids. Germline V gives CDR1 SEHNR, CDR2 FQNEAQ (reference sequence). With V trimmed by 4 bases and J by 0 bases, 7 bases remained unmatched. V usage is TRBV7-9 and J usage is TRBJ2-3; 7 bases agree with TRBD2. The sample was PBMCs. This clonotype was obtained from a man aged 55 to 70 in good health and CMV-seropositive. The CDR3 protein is CASSSVLAYSTDTQYF. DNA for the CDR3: TGTGCCAGCAGCTCCGTACTAGCGTATAGCACAGATACGCAGTATTTT.